This TCR beta chain is from a study of cytomegalovirus exposure and HLA in healthy donors. Overall study: Among approximately 390 genotyped donors, around 77% fell in the Caucasian-associated ancestry cluster.

13 Jbeta primers and 60 Vbeta primers were used for the PCR. Measured with immunoSEQ multiplex PCR; TCRdb has only the in-frame clones, and not every one. The sample has some 220,000 clones, around 78% seen once. Details on this clone: Its antigen is not identified.

The study's findings and limits: The study designated fewer than 200 TCR beta chains cytomegalovirus-associated. In vitro, a few CMV-associated chains proved specific for CMV antigens. TCR sequences were mostly rare, though some public TCRs occurred in many donors.

In germline, CDR1 is SGHRS, CDR2 YFSETQ. The V and J ends lost 1 base and 5 bases respectively, with 11 bases between them. This CDR3 is built from 14 residues. The sequence was obtained from a boy between 10 and 17 years old in good health and CMV-seronegative. V usage is TRBV5-1 and J usage is TRBJ2-3; D not resolved. The sequenced sample was PBMCs. The CDR3 DNA is TGCGCCAGCAGCTTGAGGCAGGTGCAAGATACGCAGTATTTT. Protein: CASSLRQVQDTQYF.